This T cell receptor beta chain is from a study of blood T cell repertoires in COVID-19 (dated by TCRdb to the early 2020s). Broadly, across the study: Collaborator samples came from the United States, Italy and Spain and covered acute and convalescent phases of COVID-19. The prospective study material was composed of cDNA or gDNA derived from T cells, B-cell-depleted T cells, or PBMCs. Deeply sampled blood TCRbeta repertoires from subjects exposed to, actively infected with, or recovered from COVID-19 were included in the dataset. The repertoires were released in a freely available public database meant as a resource for research on the immune response to SARS-CoV-2. The samples were drawn from the first 160 participants of the ongoing ImmuneRACE study and from some 1,300 subjects provided by 6 global collaborators. Nearly every sample came with metadata listing a de-identified subject ID, COVID-19 status, age in years and sex. Where available, HLA class I and class II types were taken from metadata supplied by the sample provider and were not determined by assay-based typing. General study outcomes and caveats: Clinical and demographic metadata were provided uncurated, with the amount varying by source and participant.

Remarks on this clone: The clone's antigen remains unknown. No much larger clonotype is one base removed from it; base qualities were not supplied.

TCRbeta CDR3 regions were amplified from genomic DNA using the immunoSEQ Assay, a bias-controlled multiplex PCR. Concerning the study's data processing: Nucleated cell counts per sample were estimated from amplification of reference gene primers within the assay. Sequence reads were collapsed and filtered to measure the absolute abundance of every unique TCRbeta CDR3 rearrangement. For each sample, productive Simpson clonality was calculated by taking the square root of Simpson's diversity index across productive rearrangements. In TCRdb, the immuneACCESS table is reduced to in-frame sequences with V and J assigned. These tables do not hold every clone; where another copy was compared, an unresolved V gene accounts for under half, and the others remain unexplained. The V and J calls and clone size are taken from that table; D and trimming were inferred from the DNA. This sample has more than 80,000 clones in its table, and about 85% of those were observed once. 3% to 3.5% of the sample belongs to the ten largest clones.

Via the germline V gene, CDR1 is KGHSH and CDR2 LQKENI. The cysteine opens and the phenylalanine closes a CDR3 of 18 amino acids. The only DNA kept is the CDR3, 54 bases in frame from the first base. For this chain, trimming is 3 bases at the V end and 7 bases at the J end, and the number of junction bases without a gene match is 17. At one collaborating source in Seattle, patients were enrolled during active infection and were followed longitudinally through the course of disease. Whole blood was collected in K2EDTA tubes by collaborating institutions according to the institutions' own protocols. For TCRbeta analysis, collaborators shipped samples as frozen whole blood, isolated PBMCs, or DNA extracted from either of those sample types.

The sequence is built from TRBV18 and TRBJ2-3, with 9 junctional bases fitting TRBD2. Material: peripheral blood. This receptor was identified in a woman of 80 years or more with COVID-19, enrolled during active disease. The DNA sequence is TGTGCCAGCTCACCCCTGGGGCCAGTAGCGGGGGCCGTGAATACGCAGTATTTT. This codes for CASSPLGPVAGAVNTQYF.